The rows below give T cell receptor beta chains drawn from one sample of a study of CXCR3-negative and CXCR3-positive naive CD8 T cells. After re-calling the 5' RACE reads, TCRdb lists one entry per CDR3 protein, DNA absent. In all, the sample yields approximately 59,000 distinct CDR3 sequences. The sequenced sample was naive CXCR3+ CD8+ T cells from blood. These receptors all come from a human donor in good health. Some clones in this sample may be carry-over from other donors' samples. Both conserved end residues are part of each CDR3. Fields, in order: clone size, J gene, V gene, CDR3 protein. Only part of the rows carry a size: once, few, many, or a class if the clone is expanded.

>NA|TRBJ2-3|TRBV4-2
CASLDTSRVDTQYF
>NA|TRBJ2-7|TRBV7-9
CASSSSQTLTGRRGYEQYF
>NA|TRBJ2-2|TRBV4-2
CASSQGQNTGELFF
>NA|TRBJ2-4|TRBV29-1
CSVEWQGLAKNIQYF
>NA|TRBJ2-7|TRBV6-2/TRBV6-3
CASSYLTVFNEQYF
>NA|TRBJ1-5|TRBV19
CASSIAGTYQPQHF
>NA|TRBJ2-5|TRBV28
CASSLPLPGTNQETQYF
>NA|TRBJ2-5|TRBV7-9
CASSLAQSGLETQYF
>NA|TRBJ2-1|TRBV6-4
CASRGEPTSGGAGEQFF
>NA|TRBJ2-7|TRBV20-1
CSARDLYEQYF
>medium-sized|TRBJ1-1|TRBV4-3
CASSQEIDWNTEAFF
>NA|TRBJ2-1|TRBV7-9
CASSLESSYNEQFF
>NA|TRBJ1-4|TRBV3-1
CASSQDWGQPATNEKLFF
>NA|TRBJ1-4|TRBV5-1
CASGTDSNNEKLFF
>NA|TRBJ2-1|TRBV29-1
CSVGDRGYEEQFF
>NA|TRBJ2-7|TRBV2
CASNVDGSYEQYF
>NA|TRBJ2-7|TRBV29-1
CSVELQDEQYF
>NA|TRBJ1-2|TRBV28
CASSLRGVYGYTF
>NA|TRBJ2-3|TRBV12-5
CASGITTGGPTDTQYF
>NA|TRBJ1-1|TRBV20-1
CSARAGGASPEAFF
>NA|TRBJ2-3|TRBV12-3/TRBV12-4
CASSLDPGQGIFRTQYF
>NA|TRBJ2-1|TRBV29-1
CSAEAGEPPRFSEQFF
>NA|TRBJ2-2|TRBV11-2
CASTRQGSNTGELFF
>NA|TRBJ2-1|TRBV29-1
CSSGGDVYNEQFF
>NA|TRBJ2-3|TRBV12-3/TRBV12-4
CASMVGALITDTQYF
>NA|TRBJ2-7|TRBV15
CATSDGLRPYEQYF
>NA|TRBJ2-5|TRBV18
CASSPQVGEQETQYF
>NA|TRBJ1-2|TRBV27
CASSFSLGQGYYGYTF
>NA|TRBJ2-7|TRBV7-6
CASSLRTGSYEQYF
>NA|TRBJ1-2|TRBV11-3
CASSSQRSLRYGYTF
>NA|TRBJ2-5|TRBV7-9
CASKGTETQYF
>NA|TRBJ2-5|TRBV27
CASSLLSQETQYF